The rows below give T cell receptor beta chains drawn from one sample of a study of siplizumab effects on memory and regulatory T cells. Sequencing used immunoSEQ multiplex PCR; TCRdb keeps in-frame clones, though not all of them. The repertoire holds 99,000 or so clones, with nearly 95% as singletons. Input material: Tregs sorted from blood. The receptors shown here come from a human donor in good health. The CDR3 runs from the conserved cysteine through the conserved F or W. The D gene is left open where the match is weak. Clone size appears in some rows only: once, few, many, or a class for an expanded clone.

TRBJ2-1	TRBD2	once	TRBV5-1	CASSWGLAIPSGTYNEQFF	TGCGCCAGCAGCTGGGGACTAGCCATTCCCTCCGGGACATACAATGAGCAGTTCTTC
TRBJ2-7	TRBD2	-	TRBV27	CASSAQLLAGVSNEQYF	TGTGCCAGCAGTGCGCAGCTCCTAGCGGGAGTGTCCAACGAGCAGTACTTC
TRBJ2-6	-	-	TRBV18	CASEPAVSGANVLTF	TGTGCCAGCGAACCGGCGGTCTCTGGGGCCAACGTCCTGACTTTC
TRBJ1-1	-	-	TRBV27	CASSSAGKLTEAFF	TGTGCCAGCAGTTCGGCAGGGAAGCTGACTGAAGCTTTCTTT
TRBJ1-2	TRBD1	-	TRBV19	CASSISTGGDGYTF	TGTGCCAGTAGTATCTCGACAGGGGGCGACGGCTACACCTTC
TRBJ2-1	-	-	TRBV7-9	CASSLGIGNEQFF	TGTGCCAGCAGCTTAGGTATAGGCAATGAGCAGTTCTTC
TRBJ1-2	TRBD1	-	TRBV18	CASSPTGGAYGYTF	TGTGCCAGCTCACCAACAGGGGGGGCCTATGGCTACACCTTC
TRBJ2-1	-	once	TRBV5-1	CASSLAGATYNEQFF	TGCGCCAGCAGCTTGGCGGGGGCGACCTACAATGAGCAGTTCTTC
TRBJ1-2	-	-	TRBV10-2	CASSGGHYGYTF	TGCGCCAGCAGTGGAGGACACTATGGCTACACCTTC
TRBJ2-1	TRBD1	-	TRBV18	CASSSGQGFNEQFF	TGTGCCAGCTCATCCGGACAGGGGTTCAATGAGCAGTTCTTC
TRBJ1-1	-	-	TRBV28	CASSRKGHRAFF	TGTGCCAGCAGTCGAAAGGGACACCGCGCTTTCTTT
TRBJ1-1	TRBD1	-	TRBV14	CASSQDLDRGYLAFF	TGTGCCAGCAGCCAAGATCTCGACAGGGGGTATTTGGCTTTCTTT
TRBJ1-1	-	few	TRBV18	CASSPAVNTEAFF	TGTGCCAGCTCACCAGCTGTAAACACTGAAGCTTTCTTT
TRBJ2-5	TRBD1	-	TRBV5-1	CASSQWTGRQETQYF	TGCGCCAGCAGCCAATGGACAGGGCGCCAAGAGACCCAGTACTTC
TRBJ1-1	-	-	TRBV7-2	CASSLEWGNTEAFF	TGTGCCAGCAGCTTAGAATGGGGGAACACTGAAGCTTTCTTT
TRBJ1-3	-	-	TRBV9	CASSLSRLPGNTIYF	TGTGCCAGCAGCCTTAGCAGATTGCCTGGAAACACCATATATTTT
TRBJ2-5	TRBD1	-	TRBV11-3	CASSPGGTGGLETQYF	TGTGCCAGCAGCCCCGGGGGGACAGGGGGCTTGGAGACCCAGTACTTC
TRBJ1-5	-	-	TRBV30	CAWSLKGNQPQHF	TGTGCCTGGAGTCTTAAGGGCAATCAGCCCCAGCATTTT
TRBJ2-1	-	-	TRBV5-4	CASSWGLRGEQFF	TGTGCCAGCAGCTGGGGACTTCGAGGGGAGCAGTTCTTC
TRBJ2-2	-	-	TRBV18	CASSPRGGTGELFF	TGTGCCAGCTCACCCCGTGGAGGGACCGGGGAGCTGTTTTTT
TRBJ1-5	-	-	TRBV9	CASSVGSDLNQPQHF	TGTGCCAGCAGCGTAGGGTCGGATCTCAATCAGCCCCAGCATTTT
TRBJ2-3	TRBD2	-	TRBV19	CASSIVAGGLTDTQYF	TGTGCCAGTAGTATAGTAGCGGGAGGGCTGACAGATACGCAGTATTTT
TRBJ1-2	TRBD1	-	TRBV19	CASSLSQGYGYTF	TGTGCCAGTAGCCTCTCACAGGGGTATGGCTACACCTTC
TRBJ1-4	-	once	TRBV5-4	CASSPTRGVSEKLFF	TGTGCCAGCAGCCCCACGAGGGGCGTTAGTGAAAAACTGTTTTTT
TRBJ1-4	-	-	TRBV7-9	CASSLVEGMFTNEKLFF	TGTGCCAGCAGCTTAGTTGAGGGGATGTTCACTAATGAAAAACTGTTTTTT
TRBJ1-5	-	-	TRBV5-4	CASSQEGPNQPQHF	TGTGCCAGCAGCCAGGAGGGACCGAATCAGCCCCAGCATTTT
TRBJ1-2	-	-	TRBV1	CTSSQVRVGYYGYTF	TGCACCAGCAGCCAAGTAAGGGTTGGCTACTATGGCTACACCTTC
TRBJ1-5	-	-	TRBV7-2	CASSFASSNQPQHF	TGTGCCAGCAGCTTTGCCAGTAGCAATCAGCCCCAGCATTTT
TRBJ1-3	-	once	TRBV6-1	CASSPTAGNTIYF	TGTGCCAGCAGTCCGACAGCTGGAAACACCATATATTTT
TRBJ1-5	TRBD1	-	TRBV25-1	CASSLTGLEQPQHF	TGTGCCAGCAGCCTGACAGGGCTAGAGCAGCCCCAGCATTTT
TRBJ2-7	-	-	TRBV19	CASSQGGTGEQYF	TGTGCCAGTAGTCAAGGGGGTACGGGAGAGCAGTACTTC
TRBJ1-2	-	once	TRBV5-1	CASKDWDQGYTF	TGCGCCAGCAAGGACTGGGATCAGGGCTACACCTTC
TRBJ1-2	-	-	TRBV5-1	CASSIEIYYGYTF	TGCGCCAGCAGCATAGAGATCTACTATGGCTACACCTTC